The rows below give T cell receptor beta chains drawn from one sample of a study of cytomegalovirus exposure and HLA in healthy donors. The table came from immunoSEQ multiplex PCR; TCRdb's copy has only in-frame clones and leaves some out. The sample includes about 170,000 clones, around 80% of them seen just once. Source material: PBMCs. The receptors stem from a woman between 50 and 59 years old in good health and CMV-seropositive. CDR3s include the opening cysteine and the closing phenylalanine or tryptophan. D genes are given only for firm matches. Size is omitted from some rows. Given values are once, few, many or a class for expanded clones.

v_gene	j_gene	abundance	len	d_gene	CDR3nt	CDR3aa
TRBV7-9	TRBJ1-2	NA	13	NA	TGTGCCAGCAGCCCCGGACAGTACTATGGCTACACCTTC	CASSPGQYYGYTF
TRBV4-3	TRBJ1-5	once	17	NA	TGCGCCAGCAGCCAAGATCTGGGAGTTTATAGCAATCAGCCCCAGCATTTT	CASSQDLGVYSNQPQHF
TRBV15	TRBJ2-6	NA	15	NA	TGTGCCACCAGCAGAGACCGCTCTGGGGCCAACGTCCTGACTTTC	CATSRDRSGANVLTF
TRBV27	TRBJ2-1	NA	16	TRBD2	TGTGCCAGCAGTTTATCCGGGACTAGCGGATACAATGAGCAGTTCTTC	CASSLSGTSGYNEQFF
TRBV11-3	TRBJ2-7	NA	13	NA	TGTGCCAGCAGCTTAGGCTCAGGGGACGAGCAGTACTTC	CASSLGSGDEQYF
TRBV19	TRBJ1-1	NA	12	TRBD1	TGTGCCAGTAGTACCGGGACAGTACAAGCTTTCTTT	CASSTGTVQAFF
TRBV9	TRBJ2-7	NA	13	NA	TGTGCCAGCAGCGCAGGAACAGGCTACGAGCAGTACTTC	CASSAGTGYEQYF
TRBV6-5	TRBJ1-2	NA	13	TRBD1	TGTGCCAGCAGGGGACAGGGAGGTTTTGGCTACACCTTC	CASRGQGGFGYTF
TRBV18	TRBJ2-7	once	14	NA	TGTGCCAGCTCACAGAATGGACAGTTAACAGAGCAGTACTTC	CASSQNGQLTEQYF
TRBV30	TRBJ1-5	NA	13	NA	TGTGCCTGGAGTGTTGGGGGGGATCAGCCCCAGCATTTT	CAWSVGGDQPQHF
TRBV5-1	TRBJ2-7	NA	15	NA	TGCGCCAGCAGCTTGGGGGCAGGGTCTTCCTACGAGCAGTACTTC	CASSLGAGSSYEQYF
TRBV7-2	TRBJ1-2	NA	16	TRBD1	TGTGCCAGCAGCTTGACAGGGGGGGGAAACTCCTATGGCTACACCTTC	CASSLTGGGNSYGYTF
TRBV5-1	TRBJ2-1	NA	18	TRBD2	TGCGCCAGCAGCTTGCGAGGGGCGGGAGGACTTTGGGGCAATGAGCAGTTCTTC	CASSLRGAGGLWGNEQFF
TRBV5-1	TRBJ2-2	NA	11	NA	TGCGCCACCCGGAGAGCCGGGGAGCTGTTTTTT	CATRRAGELFF
TRBV28	TRBJ2-7	NA	15	TRBD2	TGTGCCAGCAGTCTGGGAGGGGTAAGAAGTTACGAGCAGTACTTC	CASSLGGVRSYEQYF
TRBV19	TRBJ2-1	NA	14	TRBD2	TGTGCCTCCCACGGGGGGAGCTCCTACAATGAGCAGTTCTTC	CASHGGSSYNEQFF
TRBV6-5	TRBJ1-1	NA	13	TRBD1	TGTGCCAGCAGGGGGACAGGGCGCACTGAAGCTTTCTTT	CASRGTGRTEAFF
TRBV27	TRBJ1-4	NA	16	TRBD1	TGTGCCAGCAGCATACTGACAGGGGGCCTACGAGAAAAACTGTTTTTT	CASSILTGGLREKLFF
TRBV9	TRBJ1-1	once	15	NA	TGTGCCAGCAGCGTAACCGACGGGGGATACACTGAAGCTTTCTTT	CASSVTDGGYTEAFF
TRBV10-3	TRBJ1-2	NA	14	NA	TGTGCCACTCAGAGGACAGAGACGAACTATGGCTACACCTTC	CATQRTETNYGYTF
TRBV5-1	TRBJ2-3	NA	14	TRBD2	TGCGCCAGCAGCGTTAGCGGGGGCGGGGATACGCAGTATTTT	CASSVSGGGDTQYF
TRBV19	TRBJ2-6	NA	16	NA	TGTGCCAGCAGCCCCTCCGGGGTCTCTGGGGCCAACGTCCTGACTTTC	CASSPSGVSGANVLTF
TRBV4-2	TRBJ2-2	NA	15	NA	TGTGCCAGCAGCCAAGATCGCAGGCCCACCGGGGAGCTGTTTTTT	CASSQDRRPTGELFF
TRBV19	TRBJ1-6	once	14	NA	TGTGCCAGTAGTATACAGATCCGTAATTCGCCCCTCCACTTT	CASSIQIRNSPLHF
TRBV4-1	TRBJ2-3	NA	16	TRBD2	TGCGCCAGCAGCCAAGATTGGCCGGGGGGTACAGATACGCAGTATTTT	CASSQDWPGGTDTQYF
TRBV27	TRBJ2-3	NA	16	NA	TGTGCCAGCAGTTTATCGGGTAGCCTGGTTGGGGATACGCAGTATTTT	CASSLSGSLVGDTQYF
TRBV7-3	TRBJ2-1	NA	14	NA	TGTGCCAGCAGCCGCTCGGGCGGGGTCAATGAGCAGTTCTTC	CASSRSGGVNEQFF
TRBV18	TRBJ2-3	NA	20	TRBD2	TGTGCCAGCTCACCACGAAGCGGGGGGGCAGTGACGACTAGCACAGATACGCAGTATTTT	CASSPRSGGAVTTSTDTQYF
TRBV18	TRBJ2-7	NA	13	NA	TGTGCCAGCTCAGATTCACAGTCCTACGAGCAGTACTTC	CASSDSQSYEQYF
TRBV27	TRBJ1-1	NA	16	NA	TGTGCCAGCAGTTTATTACCGGGTGGGGCATTAGCTGAAGCTTTCTTT	CASSLLPGGALAEAFF
TRBV6-1	TRBJ2-3	NA	16	TRBD2	TGTGCCAGCAGTGAAACGGCTAGCGGGAGGACAGATACGCAGTATTTT	CASSETASGRTDTQYF
TRBV10-3	TRBJ2-1	few	14	NA	TGTGCCATATCAGACCGGGGGGCATTCAATGAGCAGTTCTTC	CAISDRGAFNEQFF
TRBV4-2	TRBJ1-2	NA	15	NA	TGTGCCAGCAGCCAAGCTGGGGGCAGCCCCTATGGCTACACCTTC	CASSQAGGSPYGYTF
TRBV7-8	TRBJ2-7	NA	14	NA	TGTGCCAGCAGCTTAGTGGCTAGGACCTACGAGCAGTACTTC	CASSLVARTYEQYF
TRBV7-9	TRBJ1-1	NA	16	TRBD1	TGTTCCAGCAGACCCGGGACAGCACTATTGAACACTGAAGCTTTCTTT	CSSRPGTALLNTEAFF
TRBV29-1	TRBJ2-1	NA	15	NA	TGCAGCGTTGAGGACGGGGTTAGAGGGTACAATGAGCAGTTCTTC	CSVEDGVRGYNEQFF
TRBV19	TRBJ1-5	NA	15	TRBD1	TGTGCCATCTCAAGAGGGGGACAGGTAAATCAGCCCCAGCATTTT	CAISRGGQVNQPQHF
TRBV7-2	TRBJ2-7	NA	14	TRBD2	TGTGCCAGCAGCCCGGGGGGTAAATCCTACGAGCAGTACTTC	CASSPGGKSYEQYF
TRBV21-1	TRBJ1-2	NA	14	NA	TGTGCCAGCAGCAACGGGACAGGGGCTGGAGGCTACACCTTC	CASSNGTGAGGYTF
TRBV2	TRBJ2-2	NA	15	TRBD1	TGTGCCAGACAGACAGGGACAATGAACACCGGGGAGCTGTTTTTT	CARQTGTMNTGELFF
TRBV10-2	TRBJ2-1	NA	13	TRBD1	TGCGCCAGCAGGGACAGGGCCATCAATGAGCAGTTCTTC	CASRDRAINEQFF
TRBV4-3	TRBJ2-5	NA	14	NA	TGCGCCAGCAGCCAAGCGGCGGGGTGGGAGACCCAGTACTTC	CASSQAAGWETQYF
TRBV7-9	TRBJ1-2	few	16	NA	TGTGCCAGCAGCTTAAGTGCAGGGGCGGTTTCGGTTGGCTACACCTTC	CASSLSAGAVSVGYTF
TRBV6-6	TRBJ2-7	NA	12	NA	TGTGCCAGCAGCCCCACCGTCCACGAGCAGTACTTC	CASSPTVHEQYF
TRBV20-1	TRBJ1-3	NA	11	NA	TGCAGTGCCTCCCCTGGAAACACCATATATTTT	CSASPGNTIYF
TRBV9	TRBJ1-5	NA	14	TRBD1	TGTGCCAGCAGCGGACAGGGGGCGGGTCAGCCCCAGCATTTT	CASSGQGAGQPQHF
TRBV28	TRBJ2-4	NA	15	NA	TGTGCCAGCAGTTTGACAGGACTAGCCAAAAACATTCAGTACTTC	CASSLTGLAKNIQYF
TRBV7-3	TRBJ2-1	NA	13	NA	TGTGCCAGCAGCGAAAGGTGGGGCAGTGAGCAGTTCTTC	CASSERWGSEQFF
TRBV2	TRBJ2-1	NA	16	NA	TGTGCCAGCAGTGAAGAGGGGTTTAGCTCCTACAATGAGCAGTTCTTC	CASSEEGFSSYNEQFF
TRBV10-3	TRBJ2-2	NA	15	TRBD1	TGTGCCATCAGCCGGGACAGGGCTAACACCGGGGAGCTGTTTTTT	CAISRDRANTGELFF